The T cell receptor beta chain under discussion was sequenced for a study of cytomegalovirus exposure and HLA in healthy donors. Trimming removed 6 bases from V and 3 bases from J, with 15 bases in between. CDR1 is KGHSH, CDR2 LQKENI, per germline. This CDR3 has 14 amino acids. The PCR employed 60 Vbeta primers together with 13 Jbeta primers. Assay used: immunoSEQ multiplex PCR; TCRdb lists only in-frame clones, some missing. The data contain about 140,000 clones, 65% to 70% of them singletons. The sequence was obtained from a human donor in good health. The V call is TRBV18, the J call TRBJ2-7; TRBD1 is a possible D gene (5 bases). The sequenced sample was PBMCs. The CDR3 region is CASSQGAVLYEQYF. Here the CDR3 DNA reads TGTGCCAGCTCCCAAGGGGCGGTTCTCTACGAGCAGTACTTC.